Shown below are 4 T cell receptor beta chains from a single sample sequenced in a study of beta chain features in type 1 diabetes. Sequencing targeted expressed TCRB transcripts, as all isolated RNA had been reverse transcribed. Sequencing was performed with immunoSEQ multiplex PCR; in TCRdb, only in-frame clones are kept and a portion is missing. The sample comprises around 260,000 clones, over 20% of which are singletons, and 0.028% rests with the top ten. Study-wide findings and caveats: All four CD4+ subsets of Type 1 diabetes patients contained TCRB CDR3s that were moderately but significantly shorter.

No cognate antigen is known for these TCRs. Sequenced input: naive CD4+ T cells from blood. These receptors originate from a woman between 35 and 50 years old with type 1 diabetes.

The CDR3 protein is CASSSGERYGYTF. The CDR3, as DNA: TGTGCCAGCAGTTCTGGGGAGCGCTATGGCTACACCTTC. This chain joins TRBV28 and TRBJ1-2; no reliable D call. V lost 4 bases to trimming and J lost 4 bases, with 10 bases between them. Germline assignment: CDR1 MDHEN and CDR2 SYDVKM. The CDR3 consists of 13 residues.

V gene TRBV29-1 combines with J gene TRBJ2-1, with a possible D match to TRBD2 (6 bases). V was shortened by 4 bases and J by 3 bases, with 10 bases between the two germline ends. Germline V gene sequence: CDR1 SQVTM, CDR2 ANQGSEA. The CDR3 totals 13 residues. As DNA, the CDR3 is TGCAGCGTTGGCGGGGTTCTCTACAATGAGCAGTTCTTC. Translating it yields CSVGGVLYNEQFF.

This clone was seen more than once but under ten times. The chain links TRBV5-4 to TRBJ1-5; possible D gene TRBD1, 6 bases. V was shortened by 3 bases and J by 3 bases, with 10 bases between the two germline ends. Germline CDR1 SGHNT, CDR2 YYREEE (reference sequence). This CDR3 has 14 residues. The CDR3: CASSSGQNNQPQHF. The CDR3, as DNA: TGTGCCAGCAGCTCCGGACAGAACAATCAGCCCCAGCATTTT.

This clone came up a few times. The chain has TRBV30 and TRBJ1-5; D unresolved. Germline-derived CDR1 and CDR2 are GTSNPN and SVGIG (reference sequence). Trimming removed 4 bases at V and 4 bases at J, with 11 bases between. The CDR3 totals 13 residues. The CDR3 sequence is CAWTAGSNQPQHF. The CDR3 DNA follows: TGTGCCTGGACGGCGGGCAGTAATCAGCCCCAGCATTTT.